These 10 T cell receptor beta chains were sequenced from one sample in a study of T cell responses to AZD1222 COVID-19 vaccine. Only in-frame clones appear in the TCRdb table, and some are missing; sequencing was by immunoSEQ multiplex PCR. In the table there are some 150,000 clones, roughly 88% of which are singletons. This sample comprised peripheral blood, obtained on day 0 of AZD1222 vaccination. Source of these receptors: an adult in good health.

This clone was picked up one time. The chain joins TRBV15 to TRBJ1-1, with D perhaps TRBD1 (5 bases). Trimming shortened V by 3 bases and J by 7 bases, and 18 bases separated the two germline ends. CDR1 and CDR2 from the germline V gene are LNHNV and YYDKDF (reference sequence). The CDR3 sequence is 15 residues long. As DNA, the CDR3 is TGTGCCACCAGCAGGGAGGAGGGGTGGATTGGTGAAGCTTTCTTT. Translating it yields CATSREEGWIGEAFF.

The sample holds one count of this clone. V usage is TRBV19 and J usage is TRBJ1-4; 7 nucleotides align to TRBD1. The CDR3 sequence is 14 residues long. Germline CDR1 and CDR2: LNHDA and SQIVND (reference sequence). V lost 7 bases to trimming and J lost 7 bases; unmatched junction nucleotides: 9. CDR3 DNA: TGTGCCAGTATCAGTAGGGGGACAGTTGAAAAACTGTTTTTT. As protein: CASISRGTVEKLFF.

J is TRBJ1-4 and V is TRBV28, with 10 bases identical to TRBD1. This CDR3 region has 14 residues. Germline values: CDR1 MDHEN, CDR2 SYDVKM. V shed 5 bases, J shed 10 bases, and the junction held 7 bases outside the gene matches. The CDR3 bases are TGTGCCAGCAGTCCGGACAGGGGGGACGGAAAACTGTTTTTT. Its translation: CASSPDRGDGKLFF. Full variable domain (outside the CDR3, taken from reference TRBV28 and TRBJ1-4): DVKVTQSSRYLVKRTGEKVFLECVQDMDHENMFWYRQDPGLGLRLIYFSYDVKMKEKGDIPEGYSVSREKKERFSLILESASTNQTSMYLCASSPDRGDGKLFFGSGTQLSVL.

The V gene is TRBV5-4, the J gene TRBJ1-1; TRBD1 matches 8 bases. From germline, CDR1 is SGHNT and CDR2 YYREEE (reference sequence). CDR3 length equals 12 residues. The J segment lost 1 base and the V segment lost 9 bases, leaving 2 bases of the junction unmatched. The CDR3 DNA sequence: TGTGCCACCGGGACAGGGAACACTGAAGCTTTCTTT. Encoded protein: CATGTGNTEAFF.

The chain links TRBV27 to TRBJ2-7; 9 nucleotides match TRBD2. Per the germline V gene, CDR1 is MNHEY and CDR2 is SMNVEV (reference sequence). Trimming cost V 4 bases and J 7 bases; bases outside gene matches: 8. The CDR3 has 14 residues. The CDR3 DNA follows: TGTGCCAGCAGTTCCGGGACTAGCTCGGGTGAGCAGTACTTC. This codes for CASSSGTSSGEQYF.

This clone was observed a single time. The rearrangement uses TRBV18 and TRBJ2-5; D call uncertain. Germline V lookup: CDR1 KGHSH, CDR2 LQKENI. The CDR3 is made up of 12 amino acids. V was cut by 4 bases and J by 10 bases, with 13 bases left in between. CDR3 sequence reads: CASSHTTEVQYF. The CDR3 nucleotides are TGTGCCAGCTCACATACCACAGAGGTCCAGTACTTC.

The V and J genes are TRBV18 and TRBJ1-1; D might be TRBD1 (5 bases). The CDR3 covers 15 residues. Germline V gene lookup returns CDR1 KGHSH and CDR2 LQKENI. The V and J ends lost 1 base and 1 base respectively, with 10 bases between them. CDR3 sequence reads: CASSPLAGPNTEAFF. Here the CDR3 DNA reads TGTGCCAGCTCACCACTGGCAGGGCCGAACACTGAAGCTTTCTTT. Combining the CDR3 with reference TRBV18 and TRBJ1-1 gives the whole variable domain NAGVMQNPRHLVRRRGQEARLRCSPMKGHSHVYWYRQLPEEGLKFMVYLQKENIIDESGMPKERFSAEFPKEGPSILRIQQVVRGDSAAYFCASSPLAGPNTEAFFGQGTRLTVV.

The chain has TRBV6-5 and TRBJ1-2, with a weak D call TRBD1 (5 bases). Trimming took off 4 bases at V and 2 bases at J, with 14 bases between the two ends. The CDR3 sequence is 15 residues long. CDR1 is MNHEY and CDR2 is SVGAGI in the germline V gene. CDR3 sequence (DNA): TGTGCCAGCAGTTTGGGGCCAGGGCCGAACTATGGCTACACCTTC. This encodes CASSLGPGPNYGYTF.

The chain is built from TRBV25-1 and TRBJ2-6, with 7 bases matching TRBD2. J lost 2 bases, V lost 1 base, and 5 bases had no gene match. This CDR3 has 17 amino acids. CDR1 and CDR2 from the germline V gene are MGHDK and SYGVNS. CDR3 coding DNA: TGTGCCAGCAGTGAATCCCCCGGGGGGACTGGGGCCAACGTCCTGACTTTC. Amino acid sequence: CASSESPGGTGANVLTF.

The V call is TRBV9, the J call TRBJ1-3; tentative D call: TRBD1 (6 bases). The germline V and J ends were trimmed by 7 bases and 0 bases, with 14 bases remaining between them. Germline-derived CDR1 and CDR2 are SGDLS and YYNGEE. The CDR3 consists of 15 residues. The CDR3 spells CASDPGHLSGNTIYF. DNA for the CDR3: TGTGCCAGCGATCCGGGACATCTCTCTGGAAACACCATATATTTT.